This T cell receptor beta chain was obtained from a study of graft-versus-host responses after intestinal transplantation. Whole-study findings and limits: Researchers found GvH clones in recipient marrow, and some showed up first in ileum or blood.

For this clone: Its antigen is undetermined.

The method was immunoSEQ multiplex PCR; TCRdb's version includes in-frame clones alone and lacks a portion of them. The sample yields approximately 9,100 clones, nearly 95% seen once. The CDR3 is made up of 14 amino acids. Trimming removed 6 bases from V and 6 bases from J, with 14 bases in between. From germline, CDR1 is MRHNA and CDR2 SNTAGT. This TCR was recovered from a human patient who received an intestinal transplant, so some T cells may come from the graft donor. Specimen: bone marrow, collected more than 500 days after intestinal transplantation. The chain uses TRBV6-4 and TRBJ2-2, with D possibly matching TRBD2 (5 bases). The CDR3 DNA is TGTGCCAGCAGGAAGAATAGCGTAGCCGGGGAGCTGTTTTTT. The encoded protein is CASRKNSVAGELFF.